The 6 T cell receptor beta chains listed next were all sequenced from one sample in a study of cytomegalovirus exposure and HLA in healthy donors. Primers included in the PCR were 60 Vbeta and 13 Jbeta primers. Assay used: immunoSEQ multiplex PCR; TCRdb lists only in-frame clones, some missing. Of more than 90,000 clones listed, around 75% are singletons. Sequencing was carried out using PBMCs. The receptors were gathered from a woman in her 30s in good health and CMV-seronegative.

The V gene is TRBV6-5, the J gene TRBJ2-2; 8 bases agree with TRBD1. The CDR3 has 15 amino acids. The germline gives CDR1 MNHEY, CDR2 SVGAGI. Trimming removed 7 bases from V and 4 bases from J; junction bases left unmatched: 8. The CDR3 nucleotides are TGTGCCAGCACCGCCCAGGGGGCAGTCACCGGGGAGCTGTTTTTT. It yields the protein CASTAQGAVTGELFF.

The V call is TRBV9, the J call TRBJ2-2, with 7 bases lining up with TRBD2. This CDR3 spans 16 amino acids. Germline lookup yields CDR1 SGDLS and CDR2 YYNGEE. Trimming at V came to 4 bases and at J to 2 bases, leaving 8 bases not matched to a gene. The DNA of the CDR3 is TGTGCCAGCAGCTCGACCGGGAGGTCCAACACCGGGGAGCTGTTTTTT. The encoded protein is CASSSTGRSNTGELFF.

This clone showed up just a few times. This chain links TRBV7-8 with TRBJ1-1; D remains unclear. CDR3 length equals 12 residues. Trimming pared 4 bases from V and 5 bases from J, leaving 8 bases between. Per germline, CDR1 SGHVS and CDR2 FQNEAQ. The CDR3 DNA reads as TGTGCCAGCAGCTCCCAGTTGACTGAAGCTTTCTTT. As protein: CASSSQLTEAFF.

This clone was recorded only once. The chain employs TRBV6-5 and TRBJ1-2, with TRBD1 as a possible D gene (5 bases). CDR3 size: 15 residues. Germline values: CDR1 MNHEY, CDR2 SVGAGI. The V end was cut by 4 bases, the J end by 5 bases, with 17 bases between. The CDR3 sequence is CASSWGRNSRYGYTF. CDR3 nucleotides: TGTGCCAGCAGTTGGGGGAGGAACAGCCGATATGGCTACACCTTC.

The CDR3 spells CASSQGTGFYEREKLFF. Here the CDR3 DNA reads TGTGCCAGCTCACAAGGGACAGGCTTTTATGAAAGGGAAAAACTGTTTTTT. J is TRBJ1-4 and V is TRBV27, with TRBD1 matching over 8 bases. From germline, CDR1 is MNHEY and CDR2 SMNVEV (reference sequence). CDR3 length: 17 residues. The trim removed 8 bases at V and 8 bases at J, leaving 19 bases unmatched.

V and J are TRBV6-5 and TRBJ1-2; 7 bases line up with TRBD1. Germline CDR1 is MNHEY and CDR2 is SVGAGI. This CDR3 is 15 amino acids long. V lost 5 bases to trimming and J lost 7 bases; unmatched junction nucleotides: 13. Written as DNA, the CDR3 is TGTGCCAGCAGTCCCCCTAAGACAGGGTCCTGTGGCTACACCTTC. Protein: CASSPPKTGSCGYTF.